These 21 T cell receptor beta chains came from one sample sequenced in a study of blood T cells in healthy people across ages. The authors ran a second PCR of about 6 to 11 cycles using a sample-barcoded 5' primer and a J-beta primer mix. One entry per CDR3 protein results from TCRdb running MiXCR on the 5' RACE reads. The table has 1 million or so distinct CDR3 sequences, 45% seen once. Sequencing was performed on blood. These receptors all stem from a woman in her fifties or sixties in good health.

The gene calls are TRBV12-3 or TRBV12-4 and TRBJ2-4, with D perhaps TRBD1 or TRBD2 (5 bases each). V was trimmed by 6 bases and J by 7 bases, leaving 10 bases between them. There are 12 residues in the CDR3. Written as DNA, the CDR3 is TGTGCCAGCAGGGGGGAGTTTAACATTCAGTACTTC. Its protein product is CASRGEFNIQYF.

This clonotype came up once. At one end, the junction sequence differs from germline, possibly due to a read error. The V call is TRBV7-9, the J call TRBJ2-3; D unresolved. The CDR3 has 14 amino acids. Germline V CDR1 and CDR2: SEHNR, FQNEAQ (reference sequence). The CDR3 is CASSLSHATDTRYF. DNA of the CDR3: TGTGCCAGCAGCTTAAGTCACGCCACAGATACGCGGTATTTT.

This chain's CDR3 is CASSLRMGRVADTQYF. As DNA, the CDR3 is TGCGCCAGCAGCTTGCGCATGGGTAGGGTAGCAGATACGCAGTATTTT. The chain carries TRBV5-1 and TRBJ2-3; D is unclear. V shed 1 base and J shed 4 bases, with 16 bases lying between them. This CDR3 contains 16 residues. From germline, CDR1 is SGHRS and CDR2 YFSETQ.

This rearrangement joins TRBV20-1 to TRBJ1-4; the D is unclear. Trimming took off 6 bases at V and 8 bases at J, with 16 bases between the two ends. The germline V gene encodes CDR1 DFQATT and CDR2 SNEGSKA (reference sequence). The CDR3 is 13 amino acids. This CDR3 reads CSATRPSLEKLFF. The CDR3 DNA sequence: TGCAGTGCCACCCGACCCTCGTTAGAAAAACTGTTTTTT.

The chain recombines TRBV20-1 with TRBJ1-6, with TRBD1 matching over 9 bases. V lost 3 bases to trimming and J lost 10 bases; unmatched junction nucleotides: 13. CDR3 length: 16 amino acids. CDR1 is DFQATT and CDR2 is SNEGSKA in the germline V gene (reference sequence). As DNA, the CDR3 is TGCAGTGCTAGCGTACCCTTACAGGGGGCTAAGTCACCCCTCCACTTT. It specifies CSASVPLQGAKSPLHF.

V gene TRBV12-3 or TRBV12-4 combines with J gene TRBJ2-7; TRBD2 agrees at 10 bases. The ends lost 8 bases at V and 12 bases at J; junction bases unmatched: 7. The CDR3 covers 11 residues. CDR3 region: CASGLAGVGYF. The CDR3 nucleotides read TGTGCCAGCGGCCTAGCGGGAGTTGGGTACTTC.

The chain has TRBV21-1 and TRBJ2-7; TRBD1, the D gene given by the table, was not confirmed from the DNA. TRBV21-1 is recorded as a pseudogene. This CDR3 region has 16 residues. The CDR3, as DNA: TGTGCCAGCAGCAAAGTTCCCGGACAACCCTACTACGAGCAGTACTTC. Translated, it gives CASSKVPGQPYYEQYF.

This clonotype was recorded a few times. V usage is TRBV20-1 and J usage is TRBJ2-3, with D perhaps assigned TRBD1 or TRBD2 (6 bases each). The CDR3 has 18 residues. Germline loops: CDR1 DFQATT, CDR2 SNEGSKA (reference sequence). The V and J ends lost 5 bases and 2 bases respectively, with 26 bases between them. CDR3 region: CSAGRNRGEQLHTDTQYF. The CDR3 DNA follows: TGCAGTGCTGGGCGGAATAGGGGGGAGCAACTTCACACAGATACGCAGTATTTT.

The chain recombines TRBV6-5 with TRBJ1-5; 7 bases fit TRBD1. The CDR3 contains 11 residues. The germline V gene has CDR1 MNHEY and CDR2 SVGAGI. Trimming removed 6 bases from V and 14 bases from J; junction bases left unmatched: 7. The CDR3 loop reads CASSYGTEEHF. The CDR3 DNA reads as TGTGCCAGCAGCTACGGGACAGAGGAGCATTTT.

V and J are TRBV10-3 and TRBJ2-5, with D possibly being TRBD2 (5 bases). Germline V gene data show CDR1 as ENHRY and CDR2 as SYGVKD. The CDR3 sequence is 15 residues long. The V gene lost 1 base and the J gene lost 2 bases, with 11 bases spanning the gap. CDR3 sequence (DNA): TGTGCCATCAGTGAGTTCGCGGACTCTCAAGAGACCCAGTACTTC. Translation gives CAISEFADSQETQYF.

This clonotype has only a few counts. V gene TRBV3-1 combines with J gene TRBJ2-7, with D unclear. Deletions cut 8 bases from V and 0 bases from J, with 14 bases between. Germline values: CDR1 LGHDT, CDR2 YNNKEL (reference sequence). CDR3 length: 14 amino acids. CDR3 in DNA: TGTGCCAGCCAATCGCCCCGGAGCTCCTACGAGCAGTACTTC. Translated, it gives CASQSPRSSYEQYF.

This clonotype was detected once. The chain uses TRBV7-2 and TRBJ2-7; no firm D call. The CDR3 is 14 residues long. V gave up 2 bases and J gave up 0 bases, with 8 bases separating them. The germline CDR1 and CDR2 sequences are SGHTA and FQGNSA. The CDR3 protein is CASSLIPGSYEQYF. Here the CDR3 DNA reads TGTGCCAGCAGCTTAATTCCGGGCTCCTACGAGCAGTACTTC.

As for this clonotype: It may be a read error: a sequence one base away is much more abundant. The chain couples TRBV29-1 to TRBJ2-1, with TRBD2 matching over 8 bases. Germline V gene data show CDR1 as SQVTM and CDR2 as ANQGSEA. J lost 13 bases, V lost 0 bases, and 17 bases had no gene match. This CDR3 has 16 amino acids. CDR3 in DNA: TGCAGCGTTGAAGATCGGGGTAGCGGGGTGGGAGAGACCCAGTTCTTC. Translated: CSVEDRGSGVGETQFF.

A single count supports this clonotype. The chain joins TRBV5-1 to TRBJ2-5; perhaps TRBD2 as D (5 bases). The J call may be faulty, since TRBJ2-7 better matches the DNA end. This CDR3 is 12 amino acids long. Germline assignment: CDR1 SGHRS and CDR2 YFSETQ. The CDR3 spells CASSVAGDEQYF. CDR3 sequence (DNA): TGCGCCAGCAGCGTGGCCGGGGACGAGCAGTACTTC.

Only one count was recorded for this clonotype. CDR3 in DNA: TGTGCCAGCAGCTTAGGACGGAGGGGGGACTATGGCTACACCTTC. This gives the protein CASSLGRRGDYGYTF. The chain links TRBV7-8 to TRBJ1-2, with D possibly TRBD1 on 6 matching bases. The CDR3 runs to 15 residues. Trimming left V 1 base short and J 3 bases short, with 12 bases between. CDR1 is SGHVS, CDR2 FQNEAQ, per germline.

This clonotype was counted many times. This chain links TRBV20-1 with TRBJ2-1; D is perhaps TRBD2 (6 bases). This CDR3 spans 11 amino acids. V was pared by 6 bases and J by 9 bases, with 12 bases between. Germline V gene sequence: CDR1 DFQATT, CDR2 SNEGSKA (reference sequence). DNA for the CDR3: TGCAGTGCAACCCGGGGGAGTGAGCAGTTCTTC. Translation: CSATRGSEQFF.

This clonotype showed up just a few times. The V gene is TRBV20-1, the J gene TRBJ1-2; no definite D call. Germline CDR1 DFQATT, CDR2 SNEGSKA (reference sequence). V lost 5 bases to trimming and J lost 8 bases, with 6 bases between them. The CDR3 is made up of 9 amino acids. CDR3 sequence (DNA): TGCAGTGCTGGCTCGGGCTACACCTTC. Encoded protein: CSAGSGYTF.

The table lists this clonotype with many counts. The chain carries TRBV2 and TRBJ2-5; possible D gene TRBD2, 7 bases. The CDR3 has 14 amino acids. The V gene's germline CDR1 is SNHLY and CDR2 FYNNEI. The V gene lost 7 bases and the J gene lost 3 bases, with 15 bases spanning the gap. The CDR3 bases are TGTGCCAGCAATGGGGGCGGGAGAGAAGAGACCCAGTACTTC. It yields the protein CASNGGGREETQYF.

The genes are TRBV9 and TRBJ2-5; 8 bases align to TRBD2. The V gene's germline CDR1 is SGDLS and CDR2 YYNGEE. CDR3 length: 16 amino acids. The J segment lost 5 bases and the V segment lost 4 bases, leaving 13 bases of the junction unmatched. The CDR3 nucleotides are TGTGCCAGCAGCTACTTAGCGGGAACGCCTGGGGAGACCCAGTACTTC. It yields the protein CASSYLAGTPGETQYF. The entire variable domain, with the rest obtained from reference TRBV9 and TRBJ2-5, is as follows: DSGVTQTPKHLITATGQRVTLRCSPRSGDLSVYWYQQSLDQGLQFLIQYYNGEERAKGNILERFSAQQFPDLHSELNLSSLELGDSALYFCASSYLAGTPGETQYFGPGTRLLVL.

This clonotype turned up a few times. The rearrangement links TRBV7-2 to TRBJ2-3; possibly TRBD1 for D (6 bases). Looked up from germline, CDR1 is SGHTA and CDR2 is FQGNSA. This CDR3 is built from 15 residues. V lost 5 bases and J 2 bases, leaving 14 bases between the germline ends. The DNA for the CDR3 is TGTGCCAGCAGCCCGGTCGGACAGCCCACAGATACGCAGTATTTT. Translated, it gives CASSPVGQPTDTQYF.

As concerns this clonotype: It may be a read error: a sequence one base away is much more abundant. The V gene is TRBV27, the J gene TRBJ1-6; TRBD1 aligns across 7 bases. Trimming at V came to 10 bases and at J to 7 bases, leaving 10 bases not matched to a gene. Germline CDR1 and CDR2: MNHEY and SMNVEV (reference sequence). The CDR3 contains 14 residues. The CDR3 coding sequence is TGTGCCACCGGTGACAGGGCGGGCAATTCACCCCTCCACTTT. Translating it yields CATGDRAGNSPLHF.